The present TCR beta chain was sequenced within a study of T-cell reconstitution after alpha-beta-depleted transplantation in children. This clonotype was seen repeatedly, ten times or more. V lost 3 bases and J 2 bases, leaving 8 bases between the germline ends. Germline CDR1 is MGHDK and CDR2 is SYGVNS. This CDR3 comprises 13 residues. Unique molecular identifiers were used to barcode this TCRbeta library. MiXCR was run by TCRdb on the PCR reads, yielding one entry per CDR3 protein. The table has fewer than 550,000 distinct CDR3 sequences, 8% to 11% seen once; the top ten hold about 2.1%. The receptor was isolated from a child aged 2 to 10 with inherited bone marrow failure, due to receive a stem cell transplant. The chain combines TRBV25-1 with TRBJ2-7, with D tentatively TRBD1 (6 bases). Sequenced here: PBMCs, sampled before TCRalphabeta/CD19-depleted stem cell transplant. In DNA form, the CDR3 reads TGTGCCAGCAGTGAGGGACACACCTACGAGCAGTACTTC. Residues: CASSEGHTYEQYF.